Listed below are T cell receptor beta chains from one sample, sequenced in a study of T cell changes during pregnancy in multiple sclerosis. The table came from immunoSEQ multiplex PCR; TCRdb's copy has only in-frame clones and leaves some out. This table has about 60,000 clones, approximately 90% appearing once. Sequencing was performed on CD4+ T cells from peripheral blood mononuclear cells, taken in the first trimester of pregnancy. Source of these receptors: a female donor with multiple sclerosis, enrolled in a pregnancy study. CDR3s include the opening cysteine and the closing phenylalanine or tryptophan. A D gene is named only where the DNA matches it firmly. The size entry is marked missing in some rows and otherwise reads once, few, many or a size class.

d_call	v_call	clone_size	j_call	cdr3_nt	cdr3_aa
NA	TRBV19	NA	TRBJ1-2	TGTGCCAGTAGTATAGACCCGGGATATGGCTACACCTTC	CASSIDPGYGYTF
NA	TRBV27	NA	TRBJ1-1	TGTGCCAGCAATAAACAGGTGAGTAGCCCTGAAGCTTTCTTT	CASNKQVSSPEAFF
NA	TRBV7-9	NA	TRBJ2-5	TGTGCCAGCAGCTCACTACAGGGTGCGGAGACCCAGTACTTC	CASSSLQGAETQYF
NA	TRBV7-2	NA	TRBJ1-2	TGTGCCAGCAGCCCCCAGGGTCCCGCCACCTATGGCTACACCTTC	CASSPQGPATYGYTF
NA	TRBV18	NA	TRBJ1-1	TGTGCCAGCTCACCCAGCTCGACGGGTGGGACTGAAGCTTTCTTT	CASSPSSTGGTEAFF
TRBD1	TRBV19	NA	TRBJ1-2	TGTGCCAGTAGCATTACAGGGGCTTTCGCTGGCTACACCTTC	CASSITGAFAGYTF
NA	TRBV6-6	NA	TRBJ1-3	TGTGCCAGCAGTCCTGACTCCTCAACTGGAAACACCATATATTTT	CASSPDSSTGNTIYF
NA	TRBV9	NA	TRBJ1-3	TGTGCCAGCAGCGTAGCTTCGGGACACTCTGGAAACACCATATATTTT	CASSVASGHSGNTIYF
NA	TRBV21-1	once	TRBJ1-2	TGTGCCAGCAGCGGACAGGACCGGGCAGAAAACTATGGCTACACCTTC	CASSGQDRAENYGYTF
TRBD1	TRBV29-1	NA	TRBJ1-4	TGCAGCGTCCTAACAGGGGTTGGTAATGAAAAACTGTTTTTT	CSVLTGVGNEKLFF
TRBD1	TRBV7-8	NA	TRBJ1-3	TGTGCCAGCAGCCCCCCCATCCCGGGACAGGGACAGAACACCATATATTTT	CASSPPIPGQGQNTIYF
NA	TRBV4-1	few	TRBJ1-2	TGCGCCAGCAGCCAAGATGGGAGGGTCTACACCTTC	CASSQDGRVYTF
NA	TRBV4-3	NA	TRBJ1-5	TGCGCCAGCAGCCAAGAGGTGAGAAATCAGCCCCAGCATTTT	CASSQEVRNQPQHF
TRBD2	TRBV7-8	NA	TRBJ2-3	TGTGCCAGCAGCTTACGCCGCGGGACTAGCGCGAGCACAGATACGCAGTATTTT	CASSLRRGTSASTDTQYF
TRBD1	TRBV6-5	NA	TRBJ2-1	TGTGCCAGCAGAACCGGGACAGGGAGGGTCCATGAGCAGTTCTTC	CASRTGTGRVHEQFF
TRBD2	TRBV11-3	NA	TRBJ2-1	TGTGCCAGCAGCGCCTCCCGCGGGGGTGAGCAGTTCTTC	CASSASRGGEQFF
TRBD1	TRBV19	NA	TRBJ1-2	TGTGCCAGTAGTCCCCGGGGACAGGGGCCACCCTACACCTTC	CASSPRGQGPPYTF
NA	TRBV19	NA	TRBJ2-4	TGTGCCAGTAGTCGCCTCGACAGACTAGCCAAAAACATTCAGTACTTC	CASSRLDRLAKNIQYF
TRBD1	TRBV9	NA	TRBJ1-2	TGTGCCAGCAGCGTGTTGACAGGGACGGCCTATGGCTACACCTTC	CASSVLTGTAYGYTF
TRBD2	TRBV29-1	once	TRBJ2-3	TGCAGCGTTGAAGATTGGAGGCTAGCGGGGGCCACAGATACGCAGTATTTT	CSVEDWRLAGATDTQYF
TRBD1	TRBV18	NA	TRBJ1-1	TGTGCCAGCTCACCACCCGACAGGGTCCTGAACACTGAAGCTTTCTTT	CASSPPDRVLNTEAFF
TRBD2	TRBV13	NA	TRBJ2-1	TGTGCCAGCAGCCCCCCCTCGCTAGCGGGGGGCCTTACCTACAATGAGCAGTTCTTC	CASSPPSLAGGLTYNEQFF
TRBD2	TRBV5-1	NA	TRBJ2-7	TGCGCCAGCAGCCCGAGGGGTAGCGGGGGATCCTACGAGCAGTACTTC	CASSPRGSGGSYEQYF
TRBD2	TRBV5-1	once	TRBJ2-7	TGCGCCAGCAGCTTGGCTCTCGGTAGCGGGGGGTCCCGCTCCTACGAGCAGTACTTC	CASSLALGSGGSRSYEQYF
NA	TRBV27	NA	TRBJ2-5	TGTGCCAGCAGTCCCACTAGATCCGGGGGGACCCAGTACTTC	CASSPTRSGGTQYF
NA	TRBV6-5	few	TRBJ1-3	TGTGCCAGCAGTTCCGACAGGGGAAACACCATATATTTT	CASSSDRGNTIYF
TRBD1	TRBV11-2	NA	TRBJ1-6	TGTGCCAGCAGCTCAGTAACAGGGGGCCGCTCCTATAATTCACCCCTCCACTTT	CASSSVTGGRSYNSPLHF
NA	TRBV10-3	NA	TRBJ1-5	TGTGCCATCTGGGCAGGGTACAATCAGCCCCAGCATTTT	CAIWAGYNQPQHF
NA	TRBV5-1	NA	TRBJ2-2	TGCGCCAGCAGCTTGGTCGGCGGGTCTGCCGGGGAGCTGTTTTTT	CASSLVGGSAGELFF
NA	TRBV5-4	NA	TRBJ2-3	TGTGCCAGCAGCCCCCGCCGGCGGCACACAGATACGCAGTATTTT	CASSPRRRHTDTQYF
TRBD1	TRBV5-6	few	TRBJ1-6	TGTGCCAGCAGCTTAACCGGGACAGGGAGTTCACCCCTCCACTTT	CASSLTGTGSSPLHF
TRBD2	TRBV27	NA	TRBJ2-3	TGTGCCAGCAGTTCCTTCCAACTAGCGGGGTTCACAGATACGCAGTATTTT	CASSSFQLAGFTDTQYF
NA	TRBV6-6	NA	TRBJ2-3	TGTGCCAGCAGTTTGGCTAGCGGCACAGATACGCAGTATTTT	CASSLASGTDTQYF
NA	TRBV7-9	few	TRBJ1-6	TGTGCCAGCAGCTTACCCCTCTTGGGGGGTTTGAATTCACCCCTCCACTTT	CASSLPLLGGLNSPLHF
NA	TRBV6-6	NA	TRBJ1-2	TGTGCCTCTAAGGGGGGGTCTGGCTACACCTTC	CASKGGSGYTF
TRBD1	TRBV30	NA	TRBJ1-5	TGTGCCTGGAGTCGACCAGGGGGGAATCAGCCCCAGCATTTT	CAWSRPGGNQPQHF
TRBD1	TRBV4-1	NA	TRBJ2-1	TGCGCCAGCAGAATTGACAGGGGGAGTCAGTTGGGGAATGAGCAGTTCTTC	CASRIDRGSQLGNEQFF
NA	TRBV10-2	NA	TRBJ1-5	TGCGCCAGCAGTGAGTCCACAGCAACTCAACAGCCCCAGCATTTT	CASSESTATQQPQHF
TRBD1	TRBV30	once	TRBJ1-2	TGTGCCTACTATACCTTGACAGGGGTGGACTATGGCTACACCTTC	CAYYTLTGVDYGYTF
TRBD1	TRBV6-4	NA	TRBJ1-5	TGTGCCAGCAGTGACACCCAGGGGGCGACCCAGCATTTT	CASSDTQGATQHF
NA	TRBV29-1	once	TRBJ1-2	TGCAGCGTGTCGGTGGCAGGGGAGGGCTACACCTTC	CSVSVAGEGYTF
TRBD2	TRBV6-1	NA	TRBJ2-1	TGTGCCAGCAACCTAGCGGGGGGTGGCAATGAGCAGTTCTTC	CASNLAGGGNEQFF
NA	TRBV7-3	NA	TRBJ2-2	TGTGCCAGCAGCTTAAAACTGAACACCGGGGAGCTGTTTTTT	CASSLKLNTGELFF
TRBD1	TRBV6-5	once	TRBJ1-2	TGTGCCAGCAGCCCGACCGGGACAGGTGGTAGCTACACCTTC	CASSPTGTGGSYTF
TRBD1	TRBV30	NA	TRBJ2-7	TGTGCCTGGAGTGTATCGGGGACAGGTACCTACGAGCAGTACTTC	CAWSVSGTGTYEQYF
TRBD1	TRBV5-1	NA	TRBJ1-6	TGCGCCAGCAGCTCGGACAGGGGGTCGGGTTCACCCCTCCACTTT	CASSSDRGSGSPLHF
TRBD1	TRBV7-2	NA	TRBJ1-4	TGTGCCAGCAGCGGCCGGGACAGGGTAGGCGAAAAACTGTTTTTT	CASSGRDRVGEKLFF
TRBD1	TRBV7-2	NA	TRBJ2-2	TGTGCCAGCAGCTTAAAGGGGGCCTCCGGGGAGCTGTTTTTT	CASSLKGASGELFF
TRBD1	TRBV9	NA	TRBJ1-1	TGTGCCAGCAGCCCCAGGGGGATGGGGGCGCTTAACACTGAAGCTTTCTTT	CASSPRGMGALNTEAFF
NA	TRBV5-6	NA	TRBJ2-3	TGTGCCAGCAGCCTCCCGCGGGCCACAGATACGCAGTATTTT	CASSLPRATDTQYF
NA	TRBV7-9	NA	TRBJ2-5	TGTGCCAGCAGCTTAGAAGTTAGTCGCTTGCAAGAGACCCAGTACTTC	CASSLEVSRLQETQYF